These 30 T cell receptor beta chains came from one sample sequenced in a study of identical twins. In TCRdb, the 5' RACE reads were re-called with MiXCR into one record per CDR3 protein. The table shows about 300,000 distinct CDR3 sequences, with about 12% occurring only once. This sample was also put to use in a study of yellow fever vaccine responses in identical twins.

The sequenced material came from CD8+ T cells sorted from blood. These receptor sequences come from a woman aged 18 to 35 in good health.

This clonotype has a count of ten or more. The CDR3 is CASRDRVYNEQFF. The CDR3 DNA is TGTGCCAGCCGGGACAGGGTGTACAATGAGCAGTTCTTC. The rearrangement joins TRBV2 to TRBJ2-1; TRBD1 matches at 9 bases. Per the germline V gene, CDR1 is SNHLY and CDR2 is FYNNEI. Germline trimming cut 8 bases from V and 4 bases from J; bases unmatched to any gene: 3. The CDR3 is 13 amino acids.

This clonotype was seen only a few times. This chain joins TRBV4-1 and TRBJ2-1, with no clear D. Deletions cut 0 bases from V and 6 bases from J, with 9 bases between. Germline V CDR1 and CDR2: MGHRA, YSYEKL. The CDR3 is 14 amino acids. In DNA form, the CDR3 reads TGCGCCAGCAGCCAAGACCGGACCACCAATGAGCAGTTCTTC. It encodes CASSQDRTTNEQFF.

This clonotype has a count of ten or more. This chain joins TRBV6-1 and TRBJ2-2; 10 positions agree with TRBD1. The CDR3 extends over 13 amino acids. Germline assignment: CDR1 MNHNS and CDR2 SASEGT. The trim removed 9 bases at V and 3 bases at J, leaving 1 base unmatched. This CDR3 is CASGTGDTGELFF. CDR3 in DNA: TGTGCCAGTGGGACAGGGGACACCGGGGAGCTGTTTTTT.

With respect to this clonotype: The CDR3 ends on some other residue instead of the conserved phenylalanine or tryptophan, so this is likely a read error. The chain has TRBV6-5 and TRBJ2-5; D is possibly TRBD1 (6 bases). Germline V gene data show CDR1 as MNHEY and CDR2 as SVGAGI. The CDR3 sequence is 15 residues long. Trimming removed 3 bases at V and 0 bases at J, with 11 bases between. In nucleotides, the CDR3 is TGTGCCAGCAGTTATTCCGACAGGTACCAAGAGACCCAGTACATC. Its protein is CASSYSDRYQETQYI.

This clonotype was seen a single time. CDR3 in amino acids: CSAGGVADYEQYF. DNA for the CDR3: TGCAGTGCTGGGGGGGTAGCAGACTACGAGCAGTACTTC. The chain combines TRBV20-1 with TRBJ2-7; TRBD2 agrees at 7 bases. The CDR3 sequence is 13 residues long. V was clipped by 5 bases and J by 3 bases; unmatched bases: 7. Looked up from germline, CDR1 is DFQATT and CDR2 is SNEGSKA (reference sequence).

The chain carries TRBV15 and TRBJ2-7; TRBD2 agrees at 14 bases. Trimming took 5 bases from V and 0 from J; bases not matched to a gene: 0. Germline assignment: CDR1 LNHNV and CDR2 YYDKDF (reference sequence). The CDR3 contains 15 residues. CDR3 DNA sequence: TGTGCCACCAGCGGGACTAGCGGGAGCTCCTACGAGCAGTACTTC. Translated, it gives CATSGTSGSSYEQYF.

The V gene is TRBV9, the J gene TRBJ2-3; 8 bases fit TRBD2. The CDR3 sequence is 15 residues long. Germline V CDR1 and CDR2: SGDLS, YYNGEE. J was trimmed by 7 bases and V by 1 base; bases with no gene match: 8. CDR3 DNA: TGTGCCAGCAGCGTAAGGACGGGGGGGCGATATACGCAGTATTTT. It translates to CASSVRTGGRYTQYF.

The CDR3 region is CASSNVGQPQHF. In DNA, the CDR3 is TGTGCCAGCAGTAACGTTGGTCAGCCCCAGCATTTT. V is TRBV16 and J is TRBJ1-5; D unclear. This CDR3 has 12 residues. Germline-derived CDR1 and CDR2 are KGHSY and FQNENV. V was clipped by 6 bases and J by 6 bases, with 9 bases between them.

This CDR3 reads CASRSRTSGFTDTQYF. The CDR3 region has the DNA TGTGCCAGCAGGAGTCGGACTAGCGGGTTCACAGATACGCAGTATTTT. The chain carries TRBV27 and TRBJ2-3; 11 bases map to TRBD2. This CDR3 contains 16 residues. The trim removed 6 bases at V and 2 bases at J, leaving 7 bases unmatched. Germline assignment: CDR1 MNHEY and CDR2 SMNVEV (reference sequence).

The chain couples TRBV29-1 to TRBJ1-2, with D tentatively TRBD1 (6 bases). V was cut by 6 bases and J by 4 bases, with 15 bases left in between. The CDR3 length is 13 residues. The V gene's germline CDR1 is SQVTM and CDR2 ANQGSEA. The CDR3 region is CSVLNAGVYGYTF. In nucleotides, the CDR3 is TGCAGCGTCCTCAATGCAGGGGTCTATGGCTACACCTTC.

The CDR3 reads CAHLAGEQYF. The CDR3 coding sequence is TGTGCCCATCTAGCTGGAGAGCAGTACTTC. This chain joins TRBV2 and TRBJ2-7; tentative D call: TRBD2 (5 bases). V lost 11 bases and J 7 bases, leaving 12 bases between the germline ends. CDR1 SNHLY and CDR2 FYNNEI come from the germline V gene. The CDR3 runs 10 residues.

The CDR3, as DNA: TGTGCCAGCAGGGGGGAGCGGGTCTCCTACAATGAGCAGTTCTTC. This sequence encodes CASRGERVSYNEQFF. The chain employs TRBV28 and TRBJ2-1; the D gene is possibly TRBD2 (6 bases). CDR1 and CDR2 (germline): MDHEN, SYDVKM. V was pared by 6 bases and J by 0 bases, with 12 bases between. The CDR3 has 15 residues.

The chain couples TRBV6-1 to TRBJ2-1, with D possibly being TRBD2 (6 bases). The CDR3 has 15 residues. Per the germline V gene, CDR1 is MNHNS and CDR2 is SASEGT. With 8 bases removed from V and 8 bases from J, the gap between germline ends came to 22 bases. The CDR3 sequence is CASLLLPGSSHEQFF. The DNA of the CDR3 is TGTGCCAGCCTCCTCTTGCCCGGGAGCAGCCATGAGCAGTTCTTC.

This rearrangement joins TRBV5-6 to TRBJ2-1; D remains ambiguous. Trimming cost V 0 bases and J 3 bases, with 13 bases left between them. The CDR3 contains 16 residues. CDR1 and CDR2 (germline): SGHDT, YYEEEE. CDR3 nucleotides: TGTGCCAGCAGCTTGGGGGTACGGGTCAGCTACAATGAGCAGTTCTTC. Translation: CASSLGVRVSYNEQFF. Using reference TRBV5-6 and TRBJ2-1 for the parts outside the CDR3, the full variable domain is DAGVTQSPTHLIKTRGQQVTLRCSPKSGHDTVSWYQQALGQGPQFIFQYYEEEERQRGNFPDRFSGHQFPNYSSELNVNALLLGDSALYLCASSLGVRVSYNEQFFGPGTRLTVL.

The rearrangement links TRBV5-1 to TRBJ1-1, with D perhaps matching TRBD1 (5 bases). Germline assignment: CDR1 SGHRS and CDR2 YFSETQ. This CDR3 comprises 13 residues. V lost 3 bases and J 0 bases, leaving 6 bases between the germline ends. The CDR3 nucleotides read TGCGCCAGCAGCTGGGGGGTGAACACTGAAGCTTTCTTT. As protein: CASSWGVNTEAFF.

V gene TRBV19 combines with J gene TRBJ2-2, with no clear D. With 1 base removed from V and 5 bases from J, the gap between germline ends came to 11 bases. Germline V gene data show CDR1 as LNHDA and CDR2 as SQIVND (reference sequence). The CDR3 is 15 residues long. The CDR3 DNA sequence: TGTGCCAGTAGTATAGCCAACCCGACTACCGGGGAGCTGTTTTTT. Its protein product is CASSIANPTTGELFF.

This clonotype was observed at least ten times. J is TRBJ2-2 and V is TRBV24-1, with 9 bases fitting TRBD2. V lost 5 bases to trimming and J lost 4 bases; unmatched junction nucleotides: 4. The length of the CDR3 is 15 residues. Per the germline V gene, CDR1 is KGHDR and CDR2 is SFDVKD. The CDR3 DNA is TGTGCCACCAGTGGAGCGGGAGGCAGCACCGGGGAGCTGTTTTTT. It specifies CATSGAGGSTGELFF.

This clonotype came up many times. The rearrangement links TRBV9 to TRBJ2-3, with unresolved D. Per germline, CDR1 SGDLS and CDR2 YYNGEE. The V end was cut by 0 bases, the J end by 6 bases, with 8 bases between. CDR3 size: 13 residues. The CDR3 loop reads CASSVEVGDTQYF. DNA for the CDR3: TGTGCCAGCAGCGTAGAGGTGGGTGATACGCAGTATTTT.

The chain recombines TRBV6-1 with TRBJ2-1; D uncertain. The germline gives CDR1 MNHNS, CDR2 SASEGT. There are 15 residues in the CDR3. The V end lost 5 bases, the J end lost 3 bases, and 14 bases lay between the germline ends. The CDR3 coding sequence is TGTGCCAGCAGTCCTTTAGTGTGGAGCTACAATGAGCAGTTCTTC. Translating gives CASSPLVWSYNEQFF.

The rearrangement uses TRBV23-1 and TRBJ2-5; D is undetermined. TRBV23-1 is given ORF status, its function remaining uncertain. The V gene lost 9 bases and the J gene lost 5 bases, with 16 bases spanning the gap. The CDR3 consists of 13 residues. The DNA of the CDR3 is TGCGCCAGTCGCGGATTATTTTGCGAGACCCAGTACTTC. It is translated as CASRGLFCETQYF.

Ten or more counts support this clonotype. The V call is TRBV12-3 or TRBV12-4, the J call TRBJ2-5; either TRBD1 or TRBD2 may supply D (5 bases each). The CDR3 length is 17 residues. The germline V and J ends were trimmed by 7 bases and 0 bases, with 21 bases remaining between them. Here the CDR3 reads CASTASAGTAYQETQYF. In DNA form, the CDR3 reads TGTGCCAGCACCGCCAGTGCCGGGACCGCGTACCAAGAGACCCAGTACTTC.

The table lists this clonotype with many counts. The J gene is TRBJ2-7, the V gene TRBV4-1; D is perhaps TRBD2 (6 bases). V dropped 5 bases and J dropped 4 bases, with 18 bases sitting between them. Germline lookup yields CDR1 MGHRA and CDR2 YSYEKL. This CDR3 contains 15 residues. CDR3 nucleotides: TGCGCCAGCAGCGCCCGAAGAGGGGAGGCGTACGAGCAGTACGTC. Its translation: CASSARRGEAYEQYV.

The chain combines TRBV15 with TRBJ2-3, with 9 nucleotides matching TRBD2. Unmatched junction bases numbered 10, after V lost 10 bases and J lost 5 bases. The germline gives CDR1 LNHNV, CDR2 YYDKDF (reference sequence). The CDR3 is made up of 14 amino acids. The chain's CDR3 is CAITAGGEGDTQYF. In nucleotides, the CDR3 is TGTGCCATCACAGCGGGAGGTGAGGGAGATACGCAGTATTTT.

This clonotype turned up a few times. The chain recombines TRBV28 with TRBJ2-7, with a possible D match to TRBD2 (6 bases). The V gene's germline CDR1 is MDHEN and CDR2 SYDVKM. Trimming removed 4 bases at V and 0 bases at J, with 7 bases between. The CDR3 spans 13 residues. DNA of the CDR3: TGTGCCAGCAGTTGGGGGGACTCCTACGAGCAGTACGTC. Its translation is CASSWGDSYEQYV.

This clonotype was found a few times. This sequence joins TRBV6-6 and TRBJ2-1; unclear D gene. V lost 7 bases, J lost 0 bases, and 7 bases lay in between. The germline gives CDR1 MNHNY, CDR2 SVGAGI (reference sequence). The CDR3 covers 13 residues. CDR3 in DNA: TGTGCCAGCATCTCGAGCTCCTACAATGAGCAGTTCTTC. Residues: CASISSSYNEQFF.

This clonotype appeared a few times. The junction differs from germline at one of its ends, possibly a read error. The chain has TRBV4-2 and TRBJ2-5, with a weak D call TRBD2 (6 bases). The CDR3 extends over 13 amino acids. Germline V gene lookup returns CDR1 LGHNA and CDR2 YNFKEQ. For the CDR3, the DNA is TGTGCCAGCAGCCAAGAAGATAAGGACTATTTGTGCTTC. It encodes CASSQEDKDYLCF.

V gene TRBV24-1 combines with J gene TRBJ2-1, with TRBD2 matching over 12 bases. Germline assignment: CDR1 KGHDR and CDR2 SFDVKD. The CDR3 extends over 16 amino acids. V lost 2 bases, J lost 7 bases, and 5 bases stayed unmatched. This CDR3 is CATSDSGLAGVNEQFF. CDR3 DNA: TGTGCCACCAGTGATTCGGGACTAGCGGGCGTGAATGAGCAGTTCTTC.

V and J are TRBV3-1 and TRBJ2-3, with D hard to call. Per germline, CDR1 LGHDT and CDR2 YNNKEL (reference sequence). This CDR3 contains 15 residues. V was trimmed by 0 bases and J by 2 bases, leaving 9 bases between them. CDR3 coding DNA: TGTGCCAGCAGCCAAGATAACTTCCTCACAGATACGCAGTATTTT. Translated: CASSQDNFLTDTQYF.

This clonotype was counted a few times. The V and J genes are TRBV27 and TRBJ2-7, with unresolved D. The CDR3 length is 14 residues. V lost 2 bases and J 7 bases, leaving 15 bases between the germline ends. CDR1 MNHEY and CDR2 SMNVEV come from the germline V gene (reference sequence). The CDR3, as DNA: TGTGCCAGCAGTTTACTCCAACCCTATGGGGAGCAGTACTTC. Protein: CASSLLQPYGEQYF.

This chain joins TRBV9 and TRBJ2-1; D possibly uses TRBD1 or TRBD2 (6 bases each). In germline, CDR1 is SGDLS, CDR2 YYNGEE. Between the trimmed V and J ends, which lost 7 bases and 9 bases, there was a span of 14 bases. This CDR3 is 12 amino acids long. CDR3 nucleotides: TGTGCCAGCGCGACCGGGGGCACTGAGCAGTTCTTC. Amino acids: CASATGGTEQFF. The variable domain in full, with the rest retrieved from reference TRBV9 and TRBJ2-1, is DSGVTQTPKHLITATGQRVTLRCSPRSGDLSVYWYQQSLDQGLQFLIQYYNGEERAKGNILERFSAQQFPDLHSELNLSSLELGDSALYFCASATGGTEQFFGPGTRLTVL.